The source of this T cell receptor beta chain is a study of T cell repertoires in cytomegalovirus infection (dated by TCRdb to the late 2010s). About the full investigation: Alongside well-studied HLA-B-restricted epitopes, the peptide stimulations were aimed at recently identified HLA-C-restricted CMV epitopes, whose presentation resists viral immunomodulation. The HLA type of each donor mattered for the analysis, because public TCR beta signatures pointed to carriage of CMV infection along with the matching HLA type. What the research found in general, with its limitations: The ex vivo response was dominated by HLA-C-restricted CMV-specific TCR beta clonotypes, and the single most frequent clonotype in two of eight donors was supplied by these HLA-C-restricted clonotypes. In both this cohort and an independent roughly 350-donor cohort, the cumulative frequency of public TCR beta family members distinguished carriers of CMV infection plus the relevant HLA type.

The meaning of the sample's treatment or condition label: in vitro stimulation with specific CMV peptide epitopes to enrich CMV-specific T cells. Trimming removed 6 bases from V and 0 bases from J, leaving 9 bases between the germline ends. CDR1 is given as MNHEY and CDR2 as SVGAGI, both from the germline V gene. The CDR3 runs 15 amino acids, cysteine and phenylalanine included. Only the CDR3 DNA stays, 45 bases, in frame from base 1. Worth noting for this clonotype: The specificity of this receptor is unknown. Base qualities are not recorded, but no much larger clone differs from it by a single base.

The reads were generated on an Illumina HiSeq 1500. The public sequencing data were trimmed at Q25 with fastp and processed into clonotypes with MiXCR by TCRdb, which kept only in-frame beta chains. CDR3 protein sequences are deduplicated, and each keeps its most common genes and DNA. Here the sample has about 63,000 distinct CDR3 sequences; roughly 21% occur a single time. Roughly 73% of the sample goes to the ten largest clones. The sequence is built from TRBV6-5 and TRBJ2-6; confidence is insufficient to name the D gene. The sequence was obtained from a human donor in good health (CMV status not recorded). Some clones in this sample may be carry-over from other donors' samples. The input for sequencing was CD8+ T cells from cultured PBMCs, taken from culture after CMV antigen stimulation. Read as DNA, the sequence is TGTGCCAGCAGATTACACGTCTCTGGGGCCAACGTCCTGACTTTC. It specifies CASRLHVSGANVLTF.